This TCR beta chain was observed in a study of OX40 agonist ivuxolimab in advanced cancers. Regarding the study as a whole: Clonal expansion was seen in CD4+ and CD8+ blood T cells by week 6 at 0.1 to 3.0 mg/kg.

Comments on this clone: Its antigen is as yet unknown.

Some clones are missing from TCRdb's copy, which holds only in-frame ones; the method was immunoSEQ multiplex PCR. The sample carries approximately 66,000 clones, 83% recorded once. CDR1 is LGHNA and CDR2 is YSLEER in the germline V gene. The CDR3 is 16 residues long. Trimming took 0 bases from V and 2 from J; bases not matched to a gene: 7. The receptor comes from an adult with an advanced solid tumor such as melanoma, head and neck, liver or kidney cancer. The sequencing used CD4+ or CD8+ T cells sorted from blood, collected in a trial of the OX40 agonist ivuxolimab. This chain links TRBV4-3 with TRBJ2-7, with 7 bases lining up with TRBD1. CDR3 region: CASSQEWQGVPYEQYF. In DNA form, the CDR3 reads TGCGCCAGCAGCCAAGAGTGGCAGGGGGTACCCTACGAGCAGTACTTC.